This T cell receptor (beta chain) was observed in a study of PD-L1 blockade in urothelial cancer. Across the study: Patients took up atezolizumab at some point between 2014 and 2015 at 1,200 mg intravenously every 3 weeks. The analyses of blood took place 3 weeks (second dose) and 6 weeks after treatment start.

The CDR3 extends over 13 amino acids. V lost 1 base to trimming and J lost 5 bases, with 6 bases between them. Germline-derived CDR1 and CDR2 are SEHNR and FQNEAQ (reference sequence). As to time point: pretreatment peripheral blood. Sequencing used immunoSEQ multiplex PCR; TCRdb keeps in-frame clones, though not all of them. The sample lists about 93,000 clones; around 89% were seen once. Sequenced here: PBMCs, sampled around atezolizumab (anti-PD-L1) treatment. The clonotype comes from a man aged 60 to 69 with urothelial cancer. The V gene is TRBV7-9, the J gene TRBJ2-1, with D maybe TRBD2 (6 bases). The CDR3 reads CASSLGEDNEQFF. The CDR3, as DNA: TGTGCCAGCAGCTTAGGGGAGGACAATGAGCAGTTCTTC.